The source of this T cell receptor (beta chain) is a study of blood T cell repertoires in COVID-19. Study-level background: Sample material is recorded as cDNA or gDNA derived from T cells, B-cell-depleted T cells, or PBMCs.

The CDR3 is 15 residues long. Germline V gene data show CDR1 as SGHAT and CDR2 as FQNNGV. Trimming shortened V by 4 bases and J by 3 bases, and 16 bases separated the two germline ends. The table came from immunoSEQ multiplex PCR; TCRdb's copy has only in-frame clones and leaves some out. The sample holds around 300,000 clones, roughly 92% seen once. The material sequenced was peripheral blood. This sequence joins TRBV11-2 and TRBJ2-7; the D gene is possibly TRBD2 (6 bases). This TCR derives from a woman aged 25-40 years with COVID-19, enrolled during active disease. In DNA, the CDR3 is TGTGCCAGCAGCTCCGGCCTACGGGAGTTCTACGAGCAGTACTTC. It codes for CASSSGLREFYEQYF.